This T cell receptor (beta chain) was sequenced for a study of shared clonotypes between healthy human individuals. The authors loaded about 200 ng DNA, 27,000 or so T cell genomes, into sorted-subset replicate PCRs. Libraries were prepared by immunoSEQ multiplex PCR; TCRdb keeps only in-frame clonotypes and omits some of them. The table lists around 2,000,000 clones, around 96% of them singletons. For this clone: The junction and the germline gene differ at one end; a read error may be behind it.

CD45RO-negative, CCR7-positively selected cells formed the naive CD8 fraction, excluding terminally differentiated effector memory CD45RA+ cells. The sequencing input was naive CD8+ T cells sorted from blood. The sequence was obtained from a young man in good health.

The CDR3 reads CSVEGVTNTGELFF. The CDR3 DNA is TGCAGCGTGGAAGGGGTGACGAACACCGGGGAGCTGTTTTTT. The gene calls are TRBV29-1 and TRBJ2-2; D possibly corresponds to TRBD1 (5 bases). Per germline, CDR1 SQVTM and CDR2 ANQGSEA. The CDR3 contains 14 residues.